Given below is one T cell receptor (beta chain) in context. The junction departs from germline at one end; a sequencing error may be responsible. This sample was taken from a study of CD8 T cells in ankylosing spondylitis. The CDR3 has 14 residues. Per the germline V gene, CDR1 is DFQATT and CDR2 is SNEGSKA (reference sequence). Quantitative barcoded 5'-RACE was used to prepare TCR beta libraries. TCRdb called the 5' RACE reads again in MiXCR, with one record for every CDR3 protein. The data hold under 150,000 distinct CDR3 sequences, with approximately 10% observed a single time. The sequence derives from a male donor with ankylosing spondylitis or in good health (not recorded which). V is TRBV20-1 and J is TRBJ2-6, with a weak D call TRBD1 (5 bases). Material: blood, either unsorted or a sorted T cell fraction (not recorded which). CDR3: CSASQGGGANGLTF. The DNA of the CDR3 is TGCAGTGCTAGTCAGGGTGGTGGGGCCAACGGCCTGACTTTC.